Listed below are T cell receptor beta chains from one sample, sequenced in a study of regulatory T cells in long-lasting Graves disease. MiXCR, run by TCRdb on the multiplex PCR reads, gives a single entry per CDR3 protein. Among roughly 440,000 distinct CDR3 sequences, about 17% were seen once, and the ten largest hold about a quarter. The same data also went into a second study, on T cells in Graves' hyperthyroidism and ophthalmopathy.

The material was peripheral blood mononuclear cells (PBMCs), obtained at new diagnosis, from a patient treated with antithyroid drugs. Source of these receptors: a woman between 18 and 29 years old with Graves disease. The CDR3 runs from the conserved cysteine through the conserved F or W. Each record gives: V gene, D gene, clone size, J gene, CDR3 DNA, CDR3 protein. A D gene is named only where the DNA matches it firmly. A clone size is listed for some rows: how often the clone was seen (once, few, many), or a class if it is expanded.

TRBV6-1	.	many	TRBJ1-2	TGTGCCAGCAAAACAATGGGACCGCCAGGCTATGGCTACACCTTC	CASKTMGPPGYGYTF
TRBV29-1	TRBD1	.	TRBJ2-7	TGCAGCGTTGCCCGGGACAGGTCCTACGAGCAGTACTTC	CSVARDRSYEQYF
TRBV20-1	.	.	TRBJ2-7	TGCAGTGCTGACGCTAGCTTCGAGCAGTACTTC	CSADASFEQYF
TRBV7-2	TRBD2	.	TRBJ2-3	TGCGCCAGCAGCTTGCTAGCGGCGGGAGGAGATACGCAGTATTTT	CASSLLAAGGDTQYF
TRBV7-2	.	many	TRBJ2-3	TGTGCCAGCAGCACGCAGGGGGGAGGGACAGATACGCAGTATTTT	CASSTQGGGTDTQYF
TRBV28	.	.	TRBJ2-5	TGTGCCAGCAGTTTCCCGCTTCGGACGGCAATCAAAGAGACCCAGTACTTC	CASSFPLRTAIKETQYF
TRBV11-2	TRBD2	many	TRBJ2-1	TGTGCCAGCAGCTCTCAATGGGGGGGTCCCGCCACCTACAATGAGCAGTTCTTC	CASSSQWGGPATYNEQFF
TRBV5-1	.	many	TRBJ1-2	TGCGCCAGCAGCTTGGGTGGGGATTTGGATGGCTACACCTTC	CASSLGGDLDGYTF
TRBV19	TRBD2	.	TRBJ2-2	TGTGCCAGTAGACCAGCTAGCGGGAACACCGGGGAGCTGTTTTTT	CASRPASGNTGELFF
TRBV12-3/TRBV12-4	TRBD1	many	TRBJ2-5	TGTGCCAGCAGTATCAGGGGGCGCTGGGAGACCCAGTACTTC	CASSIRGRWETQYF
TRBV7-9	TRBD1	.	TRBJ2-6	TGTGCCAGCAGCCCAGGGACAGGGTGGTCTGGGGCCAACGTCCTGACTTTC	CASSPGTGWSGANVLTF
TRBV2	.	.	TRBJ2-7	TGTGCCAGCAGTGACAGGTGGGGCTCCTACGAGCAGTACTTC	CASSDRWGSYEQYF
TRBV6-1	.	many	TRBJ2-7	TGTGCCTGCTCGACGGGGTTCGAGCAGTACTTC	CACSTGFEQYF
TRBV10-3	TRBD1	.	TRBJ1-2	TGTGCCATCGGTTTTGACAGGGGGAACGAAGGCTACACCTTC	CAIGFDRGNEGYTF
TRBV7-3	TRBD2	many	TRBJ2-1	TGTGCCAGCAGCCCAACGGGACTAGCGGGGGGGAATGAGCAGTTCTTC	CASSPTGLAGGNEQFF
TRBV20-1	TRBD1	few	TRBJ2-1	TGCAGTGCTAGAACGCGGCAGGGGGTCATAAATGAGCAGTTCTTC	CSARTRQGVINEQFF
TRBV12-3/TRBV12-4	.	many	TRBJ1-5	TGTGCCAGCAGATGGGGCGGTAGCAATCAGCCCCAGCATTTT	CASRWGGSNQPQHF
TRBV9	.	.	TRBJ1-2	TGTGCCAGCAGCGTAATGGGGGGCCTTGGCTACACCTTC	CASSVMGGLGYTF
TRBV20-1	.	many	TRBJ1-5	TGCAGTGCTAACAGTCTTAGGCAGCCCCAGCATTTT	CSANSLRQPQHF
TRBV3-1	TRBD1	many	TRBJ2-2	TGTGCCAGCAGCTTAAGGGGGCCGAACACCGGGGAGCTGTTTTTT	CASSLRGPNTGELFF
TRBV28	.	many	TRBJ2-1	TGTGCCAGCAGTTTATGGGCGGGGCCCTACAATGAGCAGTTCTTC	CASSLWAGPYNEQFF
TRBV27	.	.	TRBJ1-5	TGTGCCAGCAGTTTTTCGGGGGCGAGTCAGCCCCAGCATTTT	CASSFSGASQPQHF
TRBV27	TRBD1	many	TRBJ1-1	TGTGCCAGCAGCCCAGACAGGGTTCTCACTGAAGCTTTCTTT	CASSPDRVLTEAFF
TRBV12-3/TRBV12-4	TRBD2	few	TRBJ2-5	TGTGCCAGCAGCCAGCGGGAGGGCCAAGAGACCCAGTACTTC	CASSQREGQETQYF
TRBV28	.	many	TRBJ2-1	TGTGCCAGCAGTTCATTAGCACCGAGCTCCTACAATGAGCAGTTCTTC	CASSSLAPSSYNEQFF
TRBV28	.	.	TRBJ1-4	TGTGCCAGCGTTAACGGGGTGCAAGCTAATGAAAAACTGTTTTTT	CASVNGVQANEKLFF
TRBV12-5	.	few	TRBJ2-6	TGTGCTAGTGGTTTTTCCCGTTCGGGATCCGATACTGGGGCCAACGTCCTGACTTTC	CASGFSRSGSDTGANVLTF
TRBV20-1	TRBD2	.	TRBJ2-5	TGCAGTGCTAGAGACCCTATAGCGGGAGAGAGGGAGACCCAGTACTTC	CSARDPIAGERETQYF
TRBV3-1	.	.	TRBJ2-2	TGTGCCAGCAGCCAAGACCCTTTTACCGGGGAGCTGTTTTTT	CASSQDPFTGELFF
TRBV28	.	few	TRBJ1-5	TGTGCCAGCAGTTTACGGGGGGCCGGCAATCAGCCCCAGCATTTT	CASSLRGAGNQPQHF
TRBV28	.	.	TRBJ2-7	TGTGCCAGCAGTTTAGGAGACAGTAAGGACGAGCAGTACTTC	CASSLGDSKDEQYF
TRBV28	.	many	TRBJ1-5	TGCGCCAGCAGTCGGGACTTCAATCAGCCCCAGCATTTT	CASSRDFNQPQHF
TRBV20-1	.	.	TRBJ2-4	TGCAGTCTCCTGGGAGGAAACATTCAGTACTTC	CSLLGGNIQYF
TRBV6-2/TRBV6-3	.	few	TRBJ2-1	TGTGCCAGCAGTTACCTCTATGAGCAGTTCTTC	CASSYLYEQFF
TRBV6-5	.	few	TRBJ1-3	TGTGCCAGCAGTTTGAGGTTCGGTGGAAACACCATATATTTT	CASSLRFGGNTIYF
TRBV3-1	TRBD2	many	TRBJ2-7	TGTGCCAGCAGCCAAATTACTAGCGGCTACGAGCAGTACTTC	CASSQITSGYEQYF